The 18 T cell receptor beta chains listed next were all sequenced from one sample in a study of T cell responses to AZD1222 COVID-19 vaccine. Using immunoSEQ multiplex PCR, the repertoire was profiled, and TCRdb retains in-frame clones only, with some absent. The data contain over 150,000 clones, around 94% of them singletons. Material: peripheral blood, obtained 28 days after the second AZD1222 dose. The receptors shown here come from an adult who received the AZD1222 COVID-19 vaccine.

The rearrangement joins TRBV4-3 to TRBJ2-1; D is possibly TRBD2 (5 bases). Deletions cut 0 bases from V and 7 bases from J, with 10 bases between. CDR1 and CDR2 from the germline V gene are LGHNA and YSLEER. The CDR3 length is 14 residues. Here the CDR3 reads CASSQDPRTNEQFF. CDR3 in DNA: TGCGCCAGCAGCCAAGACCCCCGGACTAATGAGCAGTTCTTC.

The chain uses TRBV15 and TRBJ2-2; D unresolved. Germline V CDR1 and CDR2: LNHNV, YYDKDF (reference sequence). This CDR3 comprises 16 residues. Trimming took 1 base from V and 3 from J, leaving 12 bases between them. The CDR3 reads CATSRVRVKYTGELFF. The CDR3 DNA sequence: TGTGCCACCAGCAGAGTTAGGGTAAAGTACACCGGGGAGCTGTTTTTT.

In its sample, this clone was seen once. This chain connects TRBV19 to TRBJ1-5; D remains unclear. The CDR3 is 15 residues long. Germline CDR1 and CDR2: LNHDA and SQIVND (reference sequence). Deletions cut 3 bases from V and 0 bases from J, with 9 bases between. The CDR3 here is CASSIPRDSNQPQHF. CDR3 DNA: TGTGCCAGTAGTATCCCAAGGGATAGCAATCAGCCCCAGCATTTT.

This clone was observed a single time. The J gene is TRBJ1-1, the V gene TRBV9, with D possibly TRBD1 on 5 matching bases. CDR1 and CDR2 (germline): SGDLS, YYNGEE. The CDR3 spans 15 residues. Trimming took 0 bases from V and 4 from J, leaving 13 bases between them. The CDR3 DNA follows: TGTGCCAGCAGCGTAGTAGAGGGGTTAGTCACTGAAGCTTTCTTT. Translated: CASSVVEGLVTEAFF.

J is TRBJ2-3 and V is TRBV7-9; D unclear. CDR1 and CDR2 from the germline V gene are SEHNR and FQNEAQ (reference sequence). This CDR3 comprises 12 residues. Deletions cut 4 bases from V and 6 bases from J, with 8 bases between. CDR3 sequence: CASSSWSDTQYF. For the CDR3, the DNA is TGTGCCAGCAGCTCTTGGTCGGATACGCAGTATTTT. Supplemented by reference TRBV7-9 and TRBJ2-3, the full variable domain reads DTGVSQNPRHKITKRGQNVTFRCDPISEHNRLYWYRQTLGQGPEFLTYFQNEAQLEKSRLLSDRFSAERPKGSFSTLEIQRTEQGDSAMYLCASSSWSDTQYFGPGTRLTVL.

V is TRBV2 and J is TRBJ1-5; TRBD1 aligns across 7 bases. The V gene's germline CDR1 is SNHLY and CDR2 FYNNEI. The CDR3 has 13 residues. V lost 6 bases, J lost 4 bases, and 3 bases stayed unmatched. The chain's CDR3 is CASSGQANQPQHF. Here the CDR3 DNA reads TGTGCCAGCAGCGGACAGGCAAATCAGCCCCAGCATTTT.

CDR3 residues: CASKWGTVRGEAFF. The DNA of the CDR3 is TGTGCCAGTAAATGGGGTACGGTAAGGGGTGAAGCTTTCTTT. This rearrangement joins TRBV19 to TRBJ1-1; the D gene is possibly TRBD1 (5 bases). With 7 bases removed from V and 7 bases from J, the gap between germline ends came to 19 bases. Germline-derived CDR1 and CDR2 are LNHDA and SQIVND (reference sequence). The CDR3 spans 14 residues. Based on the CDR3 plus reference TRBV19 and TRBJ1-1, the full variable domain is DGGITQSPKYLFRKEGQNVTLSCEQNLNHDAMYWYRQDPGQGLRLIYYSQIVNDFQKGDIAEGYSVSREKKESFPLTVTSAQKNPTAFYLCASKWGTVRGEAFFGQGTRLTVV.

This sequence joins TRBV25-1 and TRBJ1-5; a weak D match, TRBD1 (5 bases). From germline, CDR1 is MGHDK and CDR2 SYGVNS. Trimming stripped 2 bases from V and 8 bases from J, with 13 bases between. The CDR3 runs 14 residues. CDR3 sequence: CASSEEGLGKPQHF. The DNA of the CDR3 is TGTGCCAGCAGTGAAGAGGGACTGGGGAAGCCCCAGCATTTT.

The chain recombines TRBV19 with TRBJ2-7, with D uncertain. The CDR3 has 12 residues. Trimming took off 9 bases at V and 0 bases at J, with 9 bases between the two ends. In germline, CDR1 is LNHDA, CDR2 SQIVND (reference sequence). CDR3 sequence (DNA): TGTGCCAGCGGGCGTAGCTCCTACGAGCAGTACTTC. Translating gives CASGRSSYEQYF.

The J gene is TRBJ1-2, the V gene TRBV5-4, with 9 bases identical to TRBD1. In germline, CDR1 is SGHNT, CDR2 YYREEE (reference sequence). This CDR3 is 14 amino acids long. V was pared by 5 bases and J by 4 bases, with 6 bases of the junction left unmatched. The CDR3 sequence is CASRGTGWGYGYTF. The CDR3 nucleotides are TGTGCCAGCAGAGGGACAGGGTGGGGCTATGGCTACACCTTC.

V usage is TRBV5-6 and J usage is TRBJ2-1, with TRBD1 matching over 7 bases. V dropped 2 bases and J dropped 9; count of bases not matched to a gene: 11. Germline V gene data show CDR1 as SGHDT and CDR2 as YYEEEE. CDR3 length equals 15 residues. The CDR3 DNA sequence: TGTGCCAGCAGCTTTAGCCCAGGGGGTTTCATTGAGCAGTTCTTC. Translating gives CASSFSPGGFIEQFF. Variable domain in full (rest from reference TRBV5-6 and TRBJ2-1): DAGVTQSPTHLIKTRGQQVTLRCSPKSGHDTVSWYQQALGQGPQFIFQYYEEEERQRGNFPDRFSGHQFPNYSSELNVNALLLGDSALYLCASSFSPGGFIEQFFGPGTRLTVL.

The CDR3 DNA follows: TGTGCCAGCCAAGGACAGGCGACGAGTGAAAAACTGTTTTTT. This translates into CASQGQATSEKLFF. The chain couples TRBV2 to TRBJ1-4; 7 bases map to TRBD1. CDR1 SNHLY and CDR2 FYNNEI come from the germline V gene. The CDR3 loop spans 14 amino acids. Trimming took 8 bases from V and 7 from J; bases not matched to a gene: 10.

This chain connects TRBV6-5 to TRBJ2-7, with 7 nucleotides matching TRBD2. V gave up 1 base and J gave up 3 bases; unmatched junction bases: 3. Germline V CDR1 and CDR2: MNHEY, SVGAGI. The length of the CDR3 is 14 residues. CDR3 DNA: TGTGCCAGCAGTTACTTGGCGGGAGACTACGAGCAGTACTTC. As protein: CASSYLAGDYEQYF.

CDR3 sequence: CASSLSGQGADEQYF. CDR3 DNA: TGTGCCAGCAGTTTATCGGGACAAGGGGCTGACGAGCAGTACTTC. The genes are TRBV27 and TRBJ2-7; possibly TRBD1 for D (6 bases). CDR1 MNHEY and CDR2 SMNVEV come from the germline V gene (reference sequence). This CDR3 is 15 amino acids long. V lost 0 bases and J 5 bases, leaving 14 bases between the germline ends.

This clone was observed once. The chain employs TRBV12-5 and TRBJ2-5; TRBD2 matches 11 bases. This CDR3 is 15 amino acids long. Trimming took 7 bases from V and 5 from J; bases not matched to a gene: 9. CDR1 is LGHNT and CDR2 is FRNRAP in the germline V gene. CDR3 region: CASAPVAGGTETQYF. The CDR3 DNA is TGTGCTAGTGCCCCCGTAGCGGGAGGGACGGAGACCCAGTACTTC.

The chain combines TRBV19 with TRBJ1-5; no definite D call. The CDR3 is 13 residues long. V shed 5 bases and J shed 10 bases, with 15 bases lying between them. The V gene's germline CDR1 is LNHDA and CDR2 SQIVND (reference sequence). CDR3 loop: CASSSGGPSPQHF. CDR3 in DNA: TGTGCCAGTAGTTCGGGTGGACCATCTCCCCAGCATTTT.

The chain links TRBV5-1 to TRBJ2-1; D perhaps matches TRBD2 (5 bases). Trimming cost V 4 bases and J 8 bases, with 13 bases left between them. The CDR3 runs 13 residues. Germline V lookup: CDR1 SGHRS, CDR2 YFSETQ. The CDR3 coding sequence is TGCGCCAGCAGCCTCGTTGGGAGACATGAGCAGTTCTTC. This codes for CASSLVGRHEQFF. Supplemented by reference TRBV5-1 and TRBJ2-1, the full variable domain reads KAGVTQTPRYLIKTRGQQVTLSCSPISGHRSVSWYQQTPGQGLQFLFEYFSETQRNKGNFPGRFSGRQFSNSRSEMNVSTLELGDSALYLCASSLVGRHEQFFGPGTRLTVL.

V is TRBV6-5 and J is TRBJ2-1, with 9 bases lining up with TRBD2. CDR1 is MNHEY and CDR2 is SVGAGI in the germline V gene. This CDR3 comprises 13 residues. The junction had 6 bases not matched to a gene; V was cut back by 8 bases and J by 7 bases. The CDR3 DNA reads TGTGCCAGCGGCCGCGGGAGGGCGAATGAGCAGTTCTTC. It is translated as CASGRGRANEQFF.